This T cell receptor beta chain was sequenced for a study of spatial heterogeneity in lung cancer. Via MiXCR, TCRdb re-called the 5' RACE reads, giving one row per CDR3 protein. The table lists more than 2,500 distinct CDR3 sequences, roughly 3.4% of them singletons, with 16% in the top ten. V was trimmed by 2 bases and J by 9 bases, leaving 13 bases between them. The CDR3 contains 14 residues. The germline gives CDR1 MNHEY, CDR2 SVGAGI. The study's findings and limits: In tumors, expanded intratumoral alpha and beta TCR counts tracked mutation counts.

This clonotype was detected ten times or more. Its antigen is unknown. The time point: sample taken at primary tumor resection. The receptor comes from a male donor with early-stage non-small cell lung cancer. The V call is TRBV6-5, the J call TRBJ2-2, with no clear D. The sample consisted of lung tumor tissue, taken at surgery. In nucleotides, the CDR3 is TGTGCCAGCAGTTACCAAGTTGAGCGAAGGGAGCTGTTTTTT. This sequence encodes CASSYQVERRELFF.